Each of the 12 T cell receptor delta chains below was sequenced from the same sample in a study of γδ T cells in repeated Plasmodium falciparum infection. Vgamma9/Vdelta2+ and Vdelta2-negative gammadelta T cells were flow-sorted from PBMC for bulk sequencing. TCRdb processed the multiplex PCR reads again with the CATT caller. The table records about 89,000 delta-chain clones, 1.4% to 1.5% of them present only once. The sequencing sample was made of gamma-delta T cells from blood. The receptors were sampled from a pool of human donors (malaria-infected and uninfected, not separated).

This clone was observed at least ten times. This CDR3 is CALGLGWGLRLGDKGTDKLIF. CDR3 nucleotide sequence: TGTGCTCTTGGCCTAGGGTGGGGCCTACGGCTGGGGGACAAGGGTACCGATAAACTCATCTTT. J is TRDJ1 and V is TRDV1, with 8 bases aligning to TRDD3. V lost 6 bases, J lost 2 bases, and 26 bases stayed unmatched. This CDR3 comprises 21 residues. The germline V gene encodes CDR1 TSWWSYY and CDR2 QGS.

Only a few counts were recorded for this clone. This likely reflects a read error, since a far larger clone is one base away. Other nucleotide sequences from this sample produce the same CDR3. The CDR3 spells CAFMVRTGGYAKLIF. Written as DNA, the CDR3 is TGTGCCTTTATGGTCCGCACTGGGGGATACGCTAAACTCATCTTT. The chain recombines TRDV3 with TRDJ1, with 13 bases aligning to TRDD3. The J gene comes from matching the DNA to germline here; TCRdb lacks it. V lost 1 base to trimming and J lost 7 bases; unmatched junction nucleotides: 9. Germline CDR1 reads TVYSNPD; CDR2 reads GDNSRS (reference sequence). This CDR3 has 15 amino acids.

This clone was picked up a small number of times. This DNA translates differently at residue 18 from the TCRdb protein, which is that of a much larger clone; a read error is likely, and the protein shown is the DNA's own translation. The J gene is TRDJ1, the V gene TRDV2; no reliable D call. The J gene, absent from TCRdb, was called here by matching the DNA to germline. This CDR3 has 21 residues. The germline V gene has CDR1 GEAIGNYY and CDR2 EKD. The CDR3 reads CACDTVQGAKNFQGEGDELIF. DNA of the CDR3: TGTGCCTGTGACACCGTTCAAGGGGCTAAAAATTTCCAGGGCGAGGGCGATGAACTCATCTTT.

This clone was counted only a few times. TCRdb's listed protein matches a much larger clone and diverges from this DNA's translation at residue 18, likely through a read error; the protein shown comes from the DNA. The V and J genes are TRDV1 and TRDJ1; D is perhaps TRDD3 (6 bases). TCRdb supplies no J gene; here it was assigned by aligning the nucleotide sequence to germline. Germline loops: CDR1 TSWWSYY, CDR2 QGS. The length of the CDR3 is 22 residues. CDR3 protein: CALGELNAPKAAIRGYTNKLIF. The CDR3 DNA follows: TGTGCTCTTGGGGAACTGAACGCTCCCAAGGCAGCTATACGAGGATACACCAATAAACTCATCTTT.

This clone was observed a handful of times. The translation of this DNA and the TCRdb protein of a much larger clone differ at residue 4, probably owing to a read error; the protein shown here is translated from the DNA. This rearrangement joins TRDV1 to TRDJ1, with D possibly matching TRDD2 (5 bases). The CDR3 covers 18 residues. The V gene's germline CDR1 is TSWWSYY and CDR2 QGS. As DNA, the CDR3 is TGTGCTCTTAGGGAATACACCTACGTTTGGGTTTACACCGATAAACTCATCTTT. It is translated as CALREYTYVWVYTDKLIF.

This clone was counted between two and nine times. J is TRDJ3 and V is TRDV1, with 9 positions matching TRDD2. Germline matching of the DNA provided the J gene here, since TCRdb leaves it blank. Germline CDR1 and CDR2: TSWWSYY and QGS. V trimming: 2 bases; J trimming: 1 base; junction bases outside the gene matches: 30. The CDR3 runs 27 residues. For the CDR3, the DNA is TGTGCTCTTGGGGAATCGCCTTCCTACGTTAATGGTTGGATGGGGACCGAAGCTTCCTGGGACACCCGACAGATGTTTTTC. It is translated as CALGESPSYVNGWMGTEASWDTRQMFF.

This clone has only a few counts. TCRdb's protein for this DNA is that of a much larger clone and differs from the translation at residue 12, likely a read error; the protein shown is the DNA translation. The chain couples TRDV1 to TRDJ1, with 8 nucleotides matching TRDD3. The J gene was not available in TCRdb and was assigned here by matching the DNA to germline segments. The CDR3 extends over 24 amino acids. Trimming cost V 2 bases and J 0 bases; bases outside gene matches: 29. Germline V CDR1 and CDR2: TSWWSYY, QGS. The CDR3 bases are TGTGCTCTTGGGGAATTCCTCCCACTTTCGGACCGCCCTCACTGGGGGTCTTACACCGATAAACTCATCTTT. Translating gives CALGEFLPLSDRPHWGSYTDKLIF.

In its sample, this clone was seen a few times. The translation of this DNA and the TCRdb protein of a much larger clone differ at residue 15, probably owing to a read error; the protein shown here is translated from the DNA. This rearrangement joins TRDV1 to TRDJ1; 8 positions match TRDD3. TCRdb records no J gene; here it was assigned by comparing the DNA to germline. V trimming: 5 bases; J trimming: 10 bases; junction bases outside the gene matches: 27. The germline V gene encodes CDR1 TSWWSYY and CDR2 QGS. The CDR3 is made up of 19 amino acids. CDR3 sequence: CALGKGMGFPRYWGGVLIF. Written as DNA, the CDR3 is TGTGCTCTTGGGAAAGGGATGGGGTTCCCACGATACTGGGGGGGAGTACTCATCTTT.

On this clone: Translating this DNA gives a protein that differs at residue 3 from the TCRdb one, which belongs to a much larger clone; a read error is likely, and the protein shown is this translation. The chain carries TRDV1 and TRDJ1; a possible D gene is TRDD3 (6 bases). TCRdb supplies no J gene; here it was assigned by aligning the nucleotide sequence to germline. The CDR3 runs to 16 residues. Germline V gene lookup returns CDR1 TSWWSYY and CDR2 QGS. In DNA form, the CDR3 reads TGTGCTCCTGGGGAACTAAAAGGGCTCCACACCGATAAACTCATCTTT. It specifies CAPGELKGLHTDKLIF.

As concerns this clone: This likely reflects a read error, since a far larger clone is one base away. The sample carries other DNA sequences with the same CDR3. This chain uses TRDV1 with TRDJ1; 8 bases map to TRDD3. TCRdb gives no J gene; it was assigned here by matching the DNA to germline. CDR3 length equals 16 residues. V lost 6 bases and J lost 3; bases outside the gene matches: 12. Per germline, CDR1 TSWWSYY and CDR2 QGS. CDR3 loop: CALGPRGGYGPDKLIF. In DNA form, the CDR3 reads TGTGCTCTTGGACCCCGAGGGGGATATGGGCCCGATAAACTCATCTTT.

This clone occurred a few times. A far larger clone is one nucleotide away, so this likely arose from a read error. Other DNA sequences in the same sample also yield this CDR3. The J gene is TRDJ1, the V gene TRDV2; the match to TRDD3 covers 8 bases. Here the J gene was assigned by germline matching of the DNA, as TCRdb has none. Unmatched junction bases numbered 20, after V lost 0 bases and J lost 0 bases. The CDR3 extends over 21 amino acids. Per the germline V gene, CDR1 is GEAIGNYY and CDR2 is EKD. CDR3 sequence reads: CACDTVSGATTGGRYTDKLIF. The DNA for the CDR3 is TGTGCCTGTGACACCGTTAGCGGGGCCACTACTGGGGGTCGGTACACCGATAAACTCATCTTT.

In this sample, this clone turned up a few times. TCRdb's protein, taken from a much larger clone, differs from this DNA's translation at residue 4, likely owing to a read error; the protein displayed comes from the DNA. CDR3 region: CACGNWGMTAQLFF. CDR3 in DNA: TGTGCCTGTGGCAACTGGGGGATGACGGCACAACTCTTCTTT. The chain employs TRDV2 and TRDJ2, with 10 positions matching TRDD3. The CDR3 spans 14 residues. Looked up from germline, CDR1 is GEAIGNYY and CDR2 is EKD.